The clone carrying this TCR beta chain appeared a single time. Its antigen is still unknown. The entry originates in a study of OX40 agonist ivuxolimab in advanced cancers. Study-wide points: Expanded peripheral T cells had an undetermined antigen specificity.

Assay used: immunoSEQ multiplex PCR; TCRdb lists only in-frame clones, some missing. In the table there are roughly 80,000 clones, about 85% of which are singletons. The clonotype originates from an adult with an advanced solid tumor such as melanoma, head and neck, liver or kidney cancer. The sample consisted of CD4+ or CD8+ T cells sorted from blood, taken in a trial of the OX40 agonist ivuxolimab.

CDR3 bases: TGTGCCAGCTCACCACCTAGTCTGGGAGATACGCAGTATTTT. Its protein product is CASSPPSLGDTQYF. The chain is built from TRBV18 and TRBJ2-3; D unclear. The V gene lost 0 bases and the J gene lost 5 bases, with 9 bases spanning the gap. This CDR3 comprises 14 residues. CDR1 and CDR2 (germline): KGHSH, LQKENI.